The 2 T cell receptor beta chains presented below share a single source sample, sequenced in a study of shared T cell receptors in the human thymus. The data were produced by immunoSEQ multiplex PCR, yet TCRdb's version contains in-frame clones alone and is incomplete. The sample includes some 760,000 clones, roughly 85% of them seen just once. These data were also reused for a study on human thymus T cells.

What was sequenced was thymocytes. The receptors originated from a girl younger than two with a congenital heart defect.

The chain carries TRBV6-1 and TRBJ1-2; tentative D call: TRBD1 (5 bases). V was shortened by 8 bases and J by 1 base, with 14 bases between the two germline ends. Germline CDR1 reads MNHNS; CDR2 reads SASEGT. The CDR3 consists of 14 residues. Written as DNA, the CDR3 is TGTGCCAGCGCGACAGAAGAAATTAACTATGGCTACACCTTC. Its protein product is CASATEEINYGYTF.

This chain connects TRBV5-1 to TRBJ1-1, with 9 positions matching TRBD1. Germline-derived CDR1 and CDR2 are SGHRS and YFSETQ. Trimming cost V 4 bases and J 3 bases; bases outside gene matches: 10. This CDR3 is 16 amino acids long. CDR3 nucleotides: TGCGCCAGCAGCCAAGGGACAGGGATTATAGACACTGAAGCTTTCTTT. Amino acids: CASSQGTGIIDTEAFF.